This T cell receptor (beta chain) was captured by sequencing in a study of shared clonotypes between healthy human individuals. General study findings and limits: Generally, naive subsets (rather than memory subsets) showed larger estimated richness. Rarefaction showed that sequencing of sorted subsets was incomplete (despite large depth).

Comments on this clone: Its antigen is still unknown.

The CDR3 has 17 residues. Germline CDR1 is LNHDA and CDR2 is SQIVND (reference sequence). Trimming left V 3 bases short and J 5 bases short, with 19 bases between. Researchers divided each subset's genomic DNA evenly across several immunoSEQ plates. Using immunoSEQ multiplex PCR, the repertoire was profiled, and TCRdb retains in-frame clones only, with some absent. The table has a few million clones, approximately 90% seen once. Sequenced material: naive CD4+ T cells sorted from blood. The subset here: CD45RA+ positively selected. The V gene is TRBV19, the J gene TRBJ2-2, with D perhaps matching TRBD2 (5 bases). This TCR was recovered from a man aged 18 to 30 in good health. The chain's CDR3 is CASSIFSSGSRTGELFF. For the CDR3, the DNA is TGTGCCAGTAGTATTTTTTCCAGCGGCTCACGAACCGGGGAGCTGTTTTTT.